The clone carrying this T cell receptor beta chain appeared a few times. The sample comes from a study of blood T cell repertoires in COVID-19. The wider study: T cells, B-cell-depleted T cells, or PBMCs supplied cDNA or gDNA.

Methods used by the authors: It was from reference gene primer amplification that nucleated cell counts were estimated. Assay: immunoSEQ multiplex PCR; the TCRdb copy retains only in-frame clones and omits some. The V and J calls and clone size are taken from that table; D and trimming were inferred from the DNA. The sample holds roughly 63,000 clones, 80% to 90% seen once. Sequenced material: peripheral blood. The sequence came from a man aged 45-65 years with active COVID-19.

The CDR3 sequence: CASSEDRTGLNQPQHF. Written as DNA, the CDR3 is TGTGCCAGCAGTGAAGATAGGACAGGTCTCAATCAGCCCCAGCATTTT. V and J are TRBV2 and TRBJ1-5, with 7 bases fitting TRBD1. The germline V gene encodes CDR1 SNHLY and CDR2 FYNNEI. The CDR3 is 16 amino acids. Unmatched junction bases numbered 6, after V lost 1 base and J lost 3 bases.